This TCR beta chain emerged from a study of human T cells and chemical hapten exposure. Study details: Skin on the upper inner arm, 2 cm by 2 cm in size, was sensitized with 2% DPC. Study-level results: No change in TCRs above 1 in 1000 frequency was produced by DPC sensitization.

Unique molecular identifiers were affixed to discrete cDNA molecules within the library. TCRdb re-called the RACE reads with MiXCR, one entry per CDR3 protein. Among about 84,000 distinct CDR3 sequences listed, 10% to 13% were seen once. V gave up 2 bases and J gave up 5 bases, with 14 bases separating them. The germline V gene has CDR1 SGHRS and CDR2 YFSETQ. This CDR3 region has 15 residues. In its sample, this clonotype was seen many times. Its target is unknown. Time point here: patch test 3, about 24 weeks after DPC sensitization. Treatment denoted: therapeutic diphenylcyclopropenone sensitization with weekly scalp DPC.

The specimen comprised whole blood, sampled in connection with sensitization to the hapten diphenylcyclopropenone (DPC). The V and J genes are TRBV5-1 and TRBJ2-1; perhaps TRBD2 as D (6 bases). This TCR was recovered from a woman in her 50s with alopecia areata. Some clones in this sample may be carry-over from other donors' samples. CDR3 loop: CASSFWTTTNNEQFF. In DNA, the CDR3 is TGCGCCAGCAGCTTTTGGACTACTACTAACAATGAGCAGTTCTTC.